This TCR beta chain emerged from a study of blood T cell repertoires in COVID-19. Study-wide background: Nucleic acid was either cDNA or gDNA, and it came from T cells, B-cell-depleted T cells, or PBMCs.

Data came from immunoSEQ multiplex PCR; TCRdb stores just in-frame clones and leaves some out. The sample consists of about 310,000 clones, around 87% of them appearing once. The CDR3 is made up of 16 amino acids. Germline CDR1 is SGHTA and CDR2 is FQGNSA. V trimming: 5 bases; J trimming: 3 bases; junction bases outside the gene matches: 11. This receptor was obtained from a woman between 50 and 59 years old who had recovered from COVID-19. The material sequenced was peripheral blood. J is TRBJ1-1 and V is TRBV7-2, with 8 bases aligning to TRBD1. As DNA, the CDR3 is TGTGCCAGCAGCCCCAACGCAGGGGGCGTGGACACTGAAGCTTTCTTT. Translating gives CASSPNAGGVDTEAFF.